The sequence of this TCR beta chain was determined in a study of control samples from healthy donors and cancer patients. Profiling relied on immunoSEQ multiplex PCR, and the TCRdb table lists in-frame clones only, not all of them. The data hold about 120,000 clones, with about 93% observed a single time. This sequence was found in a man aged 25 to 40 in good health. Sample: blood.

The CDR3 region has the DNA TGTGCCAGCTCCCTAACGGACGGCTACACCTTC. Translated: CASSLTDGYTF. The chain has TRBV18 and TRBJ1-2; D call uncertain. The germline V gene has CDR1 KGHSH and CDR2 LQKENI. Trimming shortened V by 6 bases and J by 8 bases, and 10 bases separated the two germline ends. This CDR3 has 11 residues.